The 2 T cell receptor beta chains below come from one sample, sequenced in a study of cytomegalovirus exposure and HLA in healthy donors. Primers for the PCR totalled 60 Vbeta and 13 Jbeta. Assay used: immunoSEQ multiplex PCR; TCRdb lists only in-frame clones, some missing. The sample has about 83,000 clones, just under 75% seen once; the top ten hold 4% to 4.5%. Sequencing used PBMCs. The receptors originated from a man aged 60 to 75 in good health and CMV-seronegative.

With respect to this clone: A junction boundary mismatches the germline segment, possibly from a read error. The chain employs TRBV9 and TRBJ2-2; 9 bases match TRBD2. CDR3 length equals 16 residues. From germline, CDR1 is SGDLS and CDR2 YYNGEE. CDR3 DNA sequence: TGTGCCAGCAGCCTTCGGACTAGCGCGGGCACCGAGGAGCTGTTTTTT. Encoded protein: CASSLRTSAGTEELFF.

DNA of the CDR3: TGTGCCAGCAGAGGACAACAGGGATTGGGCGGCTACACCTTC. The encoded protein is CASRGQQGLGGYTF. The J gene is TRBJ1-2, the V gene TRBV6-1, with a possible D match to TRBD1 (6 bases). The CDR3 spans 14 residues. Trimming left V 6 bases short and J 8 bases short, with 19 bases between. Germline CDR1 is MNHNS and CDR2 is SASEGT.